Listed below are T cell receptor beta chains from one sample, sequenced in a study of cytomegalovirus exposure and HLA in healthy donors. TCRdb keeps only in-frame clones here, not all; method: immunoSEQ multiplex PCR. This sample carries over 100,000 clones, 8.5% of them seen once, and the ten largest clones take about 5.5%. The sequencing sample was made of PBMCs. These receptors were taken from a man aged 35 to 55 in good health and CMV-seronegative. The CDR3 runs from the conserved cysteine through the conserved F or W. A D gene is named only where the DNA matches it firmly. Rows may omit the clone size; those that give it use once, few, many or a size class.

J: TRBJ2-3; size: few; D: TRBD2; V: TRBV5-1; CDR3: CASSFGTSGSLDTQYF; DNA: TGCGCCAGCAGCTTCGGGACTAGCGGGTCTCTAGATACGCAGTATTTT
J: TRBJ2-7; size: -; D: TRBD1; V: TRBV5-4; CDR3: CASSLIGGMYEQYF; DNA: TGTGCCAGCAGCTTGATAGGGGGCATGTACGAGCAGTACTTC
J: TRBJ1-5; size: once; D: -; V: TRBV9; CDR3: CASSVGGYSNQPQHF; DNA: TGTGCCAGCAGCGTGGGGGGGTATAGCAATCAGCCCCAGCATTTT
J: TRBJ2-7; size: few; D: -; V: TRBV14; CDR3: CASSPLGLQAYEQYF; DNA: TGTGCCAGCAGCCCACTGGGCTTGCAAGCCTACGAGCAGTACTTC
J: TRBJ1-1; size: -; D: -; V: TRBV19; CDR3: CASSIVGGAEAFF; DNA: TGTGCCAGTAGTATAGTGGGGGGGGCTGAAGCTTTCTTT
J: TRBJ1-1; size: -; D: TRBD1; V: TRBV5-1; CDR3: CASSLGTGEATEAFF; DNA: TGCGCCAGCAGCTTGGGGACAGGGGAGGCCACTGAAGCTTTCTTT
J: TRBJ2-1; size: -; D: TRBD2; V: TRBV14; CDR3: CASSGLAGSYNEQFF; DNA: TGTGCCAGCAGCGGGCTAGCGGGTTCCTACAATGAGCAGTTCTTC
J: TRBJ2-7; size: few; D: TRBD1; V: TRBV7-6; CDR3: CASSLGQLGSEQYF; DNA: TGTGCCAGCAGCTTGGGACAGCTCGGCTCCGAGCAGTACTTC
J: TRBJ1-5; size: -; D: -; V: TRBV6-1; CDR3: CASSEFYKGEDSNQPQHF; DNA: TGTGCCAGCAGTGAGTTCTATAAGGGGGAAGATAGCAATCAGCCCCAGCATTTT
J: TRBJ2-2; size: few; D: TRBD1; V: TRBV9; CDR3: CASSVTGVGTGELFF; DNA: TGTGCCAGCAGCGTGACAGGGGTTGGCACCGGGGAGCTGTTTTTT
J: TRBJ1-2; size: few; D: TRBD1; V: TRBV25-1; CDR3: CASSVRQGSNYGYTF; DNA: TGTGCCAGCAGTGTCCGACAGGGCTCTAACTATGGCTACACCTTC
J: TRBJ2-2; size: -; D: -; V: TRBV18; CDR3: CASSPLSTGELFF; DNA: TGTGCCAGCTCACCTCTTAGCACCGGGGAGCTGTTTTTT
J: TRBJ2-7; size: -; D: -; V: TRBV5-6; CDR3: CASSSRRGGLYEQYF; DNA: TGTGCCAGCAGCTCTAGGAGGGGGGGACTGTACGAGCAGTACTTC
J: TRBJ2-7; size: few; D: -; V: TRBV7-6; CDR3: CASSLGGGRAETYHEQYF; DNA: TGTGCCAGCAGCTTAGGAGGGGGACGGGCAGAGACGTACCACGAGCAGTACTTC
J: TRBJ2-3; size: -; D: -; V: TRBV14; CDR3: CASSQAFSGRSTDTQYF; DNA: TGTGCCAGCAGCCAAGCCTTCAGCGGGCGGAGCACAGATACGCAGTATTTT
J: TRBJ2-7; size: -; D: -; V: TRBV4-3; CDR3: CASSQTANSYEQYF; DNA: TGCGCCAGCAGCCAGACAGCAAACTCCTACGAGCAGTACTTC
J: TRBJ1-1; size: -; D: TRBD1; V: TRBV4-1; CDR3: CASSQGPGQGIDEAFF; DNA: TGCGCCAGCAGCCAAGGACCGGGACAGGGGATAGATGAAGCTTTCTTT
J: TRBJ2-2; size: -; D: -; V: TRBV4-1; CDR3: CASSHISGELFF; DNA: TGCGCCAGCAGCCATATCTCCGGGGAGCTGTTTTTT
J: TRBJ1-2; size: -; D: TRBD1; V: TRBV14; CDR3: CASSQTGGEFYGYTF; DNA: TGTGCCAGCAGCCAGACAGGGGGCGAGTTCTATGGCTACACCTTC
J: TRBJ2-7; size: -; D: TRBD1; V: TRBV7-7; CDR3: CASSLGTGETYEQYF; DNA: TGTGCCAGCAGCTTAGGTACAGGGGAAACCTACGAGCAGTACTTC
J: TRBJ2-3; size: -; D: TRBD2; V: TRBV30; CDR3: CAWQRGVTDTQYF; DNA: TGTGCCTGGCAACGGGGGGTCACAGATACGCAGTATTTT
J: TRBJ2-6; size: -; D: TRBD2; V: TRBV2; CDR3: CASTGGYLAGANVLTF; DNA: TGTGCCAGCACGGGGGGATATCTGGCTGGGGCCAACGTCCTGACTTTC
J: TRBJ1-2; size: -; D: -; V: TRBV11-2; CDR3: CASSASGQSGYTF; DNA: TGTGCCAGCAGCGCCTCAGGGCAGAGTGGCTACACCTTC
J: TRBJ2-7; size: -; D: -; V: TRBV19; CDR3: CASSNPGLGVEQYF; DNA: TGTGCCAGTAGTAACCCCGGACTCGGGGTCGAGCAGTACTTC
J: TRBJ2-1; size: few; D: TRBD1; V: TRBV27; CDR3: CASSLRQGTYNEQFF; DNA: TGTGCCAGCAGTTTGCGACAGGGGACCTACAATGAGCAGTTCTTC
J: TRBJ1-2; size: few; D: -; V: TRBV10-2; CDR3: CASSDPAGPHYGYTF; DNA: TGCGCCAGCAGTGACCCAGCAGGGCCCCACTATGGCTACACCTTC
J: TRBJ1-5; size: few; D: -; V: TRBV6-1; CDR3: CASSEAGQRQPQHF; DNA: TGTGCCAGCAGTGAAGCGGGACAAAGACAGCCCCAGCATTTT
J: TRBJ2-7; size: -; D: -; V: TRBV16; CDR3: CASSQEAVYEQYF; DNA: TGTGCCAGCAGCCAAGAGGCAGTCTACGAGCAGTACTTC
J: TRBJ1-5; size: -; D: -; V: TRBV2; CDR3: CASRDRGVNQPQHF; DNA: TGTGCCAGCAGGGACAGAGGGGTTAATCAGCCCCAGCATTTT
J: TRBJ2-2; size: -; D: TRBD1; V: TRBV18; CDR3: CASSPDRGSAGELFF; DNA: TGTGCCAGCTCACCAGACAGGGGGTCCGCCGGGGAGCTGTTTTTT
J: TRBJ2-3; size: -; D: -; V: TRBV5-4; CDR3: CASSSDWPSTDTQYF; DNA: TGTGCCAGCAGCTCGGACTGGCCAAGCACAGATACGCAGTATTTT
J: TRBJ2-3; size: few; D: TRBD1; V: TRBV13; CDR3: CASSNRGGTDTQYF; DNA: TGTGCCAGCAGCAACAGGGGTGGGACAGATACGCAGTATTTT
J: TRBJ2-3; size: -; D: TRBD2; V: TRBV29-1; CDR3: CSAMTSGVTDTQYF; DNA: TGCAGCGCTATGACTAGCGGGGTTACAGATACGCAGTATTTT
J: TRBJ2-1; size: -; D: TRBD2; V: TRBV11-3; CDR3: CASSLDRSGGNEQFF; DNA: TGTGCCAGCAGCTTAGATCGGAGCGGGGGAAATGAGCAGTTCTTC
J: TRBJ2-7; size: -; D: TRBD1; V: TRBV2; CDR3: CATQGEYEQYF; DNA: TGTGCAACACAGGGGGAATACGAGCAGTACTTC
J: TRBJ1-3; size: -; D: -; V: TRBV19; CDR3: CASSEASWQLLSSGNTIYF; DNA: TGTGCCAGTAGTGAGGCGAGTTGGCAGCTGTTATCATCTGGAAACACCATATATTTT
J: TRBJ2-2; size: -; D: TRBD2; V: TRBV5-1; CDR3: CASSLSGGRTGELFF; DNA: TGCGCCAGCAGCTTGAGCGGGGGGCGGACCGGGGAGCTGTTTTTT
J: TRBJ2-6; size: -; D: -; V: TRBV11-2; CDR3: CASSLDTRVSGANVLTF; DNA: TGTGCCAGCAGCTTGGACACCAGGGTTTCTGGGGCCAACGTCCTGACTTTC
J: TRBJ2-7; size: -; D: TRBD2; V: TRBV7-6; CDR3: CASSHPKAGETPYEQYF; DNA: TGTGCCAGCAGCCATCCGAAAGCGGGGGAGACCCCCTACGAGCAGTACTTC
J: TRBJ1-1; size: few; D: -; V: TRBV9; CDR3: CASSVDEGRVYEAFF; DNA: TGTGCCAGCAGCGTCGACGAAGGGAGAGTTTATGAAGCTTTCTTT
J: TRBJ1-4; size: many; D: TRBD1; V: TRBV6-5; CDR3: CASSYSTGVNEKLFF; DNA: TGTGCCAGCAGTTACTCGACAGGGGTAAATGAAAAACTGTTTTTT